These 25 T cell receptor beta chains share one sample of origin, sequenced in a study of blood T cell repertoires in COVID-19. Some clones are missing from TCRdb's copy, which holds only in-frame ones; the method was immunoSEQ multiplex PCR. This sample carries around 150,000 clones, roughly four fifths of them seen once, and the ten largest clones take roughly 7%. The sample was PBMCs or T cells enriched from blood (not recorded which). Receptors were obtained from a man aged 50 to 60 who had recovered from COVID-19.

The chain joins TRBV6-5 to TRBJ1-1; D gene ambiguous. Germline V gene lookup returns CDR1 MNHEY and CDR2 SVGAGI. V dropped 4 bases and J dropped 0 bases, with 6 bases sitting between them. This CDR3 region has 13 residues. The CDR3 DNA sequence: TGTGCCAGCAGTTTGACATTGAACACTGAAGCTTTCTTT. Residues: CASSLTLNTEAFF.

This clone was counted a few times. The J gene is TRBJ1-1, the V gene TRBV6-1, with D unclear. This CDR3 comprises 17 residues. Germline V lookup: CDR1 MNHNS, CDR2 SASEGT. Trimming left V 2 bases short and J 1 base short, with 17 bases between. Written as DNA, the CDR3 is TGTGCCAGCAGTGAATTGGAACTTGGACTGACGAACACTGAAGCTTTCTTT. Its protein is CASSELELGLTNTEAFF.

The chain links TRBV18 to TRBJ2-3; D possibly corresponds to TRBD2 (6 bases). The CDR3 spans 18 residues. V lost 2 bases and J 2 bases, leaving 20 bases between the germline ends. Germline values: CDR1 KGHSH, CDR2 LQKENI. CDR3 sequence (DNA): TGTGCCAGCTCACCAAGGCGGGGTAATTCCAGACTCACAGATACGCAGTATTTT. The encoded protein is CASSPRRGNSRLTDTQYF.

As DNA, the CDR3 is TGTGCCAGCAGCCCGGGACAGGGGGTCGAGACCCAGTACTTC. Translating gives CASSPGQGVETQYF. V and J are TRBV11-2 and TRBJ2-5; 11 positions match TRBD1. The V segment lost 5 bases and the J segment 5 bases; nucleotides outside the gene matches: 4. CDR3 length: 14 residues. The germline V gene has CDR1 SGHAT and CDR2 FQNNGV.

The V and J genes are TRBV5-8 and TRBJ2-4; 7 bases are a match to TRBD1. This CDR3 has 14 residues. With V trimmed by 2 bases and J by 6 bases, 5 bases remained unmatched. The germline V gene has CDR1 SGHTS and CDR2 YDEGEE. The CDR3 spells CASSFIDRVNIQYF. The DNA for the CDR3 is TGTGCCAGCAGCTTTATAGACAGGGTAAACATTCAGTACTTC.

The chain joins TRBV25-1 to TRBJ2-5, with a possible D match to TRBD1 (6 bases). There are 14 residues in the CDR3. CDR1 is MGHDK, CDR2 SYGVNS, per germline. V was shortened by 2 bases and J by 1 base, with 8 bases between the two germline ends. CDR3 in amino acids: CASSEGQSQETQYF. CDR3 coding DNA: TGTGCCAGCAGTGAAGGACAGTCCCAAGAGACCCAGTACTTC.

V is TRBV7-9 and J is TRBJ1-3; D is perhaps TRBD1 (6 bases). CDR1 SEHNR and CDR2 FQNEAQ come from the germline V gene (reference sequence). The CDR3 length is 14 residues. V lost 9 bases, J lost 0 bases, and 12 bases lay in between. The DNA for the CDR3 is TGTGCCAGTACCACAGGGCACTCTGGAAACACCATATATTTT. The encoded protein is CASTTGHSGNTIYF.

The genes are TRBV23-1 and TRBJ2-7, with D perhaps matching TRBD1 (5 bases). TRBV23-1 is known as an ORF, though its function is uncertain. This CDR3 comprises 15 residues. Deletions cut 4 bases from V and 0 bases from J, with 13 bases between. The DNA for the CDR3 is TGCGCCAGCAGTCGCGCCCTGACAGACTCCTACGAGCAGTACTTC. This sequence encodes CASSRALTDSYEQYF.

V gene TRBV19 combines with J gene TRBJ1-2, with a possible D match to TRBD1 (5 bases). This CDR3 is built from 16 residues. Deletions cut 1 base from V and 2 bases from J, with 14 bases between. Germline loops: CDR1 LNHDA, CDR2 SQIVND (reference sequence). The DNA of the CDR3 is TGTGCCAGTAGTATAGGTTTTTCCGGGGGAAACTATGGCTACACCTTC. This encodes CASSIGFSGGNYGYTF.

CDR3 DNA sequence: TGTGCCAGTAGTATAGACAGGGTCCTTGGTGGCTACACCTTC. It codes for CASSIDRVLGGYTF. The chain links TRBV19 to TRBJ1-2; the D gene is possibly TRBD1 (5 bases). CDR3 size: 14 residues. Germline V gene sequence: CDR1 LNHDA, CDR2 SQIVND (reference sequence). V lost 0 bases and J lost 7, with 12 bases in between.

This clone was detected only once. The V and J genes are TRBV13 and TRBJ1-1, with 9 bases lining up with TRBD1. The CDR3 has 14 amino acids. CDR1 and CDR2 from the germline V gene are PRHDT and FYEKMQ (reference sequence). Germline trimming cut 6 bases from V and 6 bases from J; bases unmatched to any gene: 8. The CDR3 DNA reads as TGTGCCAGCAGTCGGGACAGGGTGGGCGCTGAAGCTTTCTTT. Protein product: CASSRDRVGAEAFF.

This rearrangement joins TRBV5-1 to TRBJ2-1; D gene uncertain. CDR1 is SGHRS and CDR2 is YFSETQ in the germline V gene. The V end lost 0 bases, the J end lost 4 bases, and 11 bases lay between the germline ends. The CDR3 is 15 amino acids. In DNA form, the CDR3 reads TGCGCCAGCAGCTTGGATAACGGAGTGTACAATGAGCAGTTCTTC. Protein: CASSLDNGVYNEQFF.

The chain joins TRBV2 to TRBJ2-3; 11 nucleotides agree with TRBD1. Germline V gene lookup returns CDR1 SNHLY and CDR2 FYNNEI. V shed 4 bases and J 3 bases; nucleotides not matched to a gene: 3. The CDR3 contains 15 residues. CDR3 DNA: TGTGCCAGCAGTGGAAGGGACAGGGGGACAGATACGCAGTATTTT. It specifies CASSGRDRGTDTQYF.

The V and J genes are TRBV19 and TRBJ1-5; possibly TRBD1 for D (6 bases). This CDR3 is built from 14 residues. The germline CDR1 and CDR2 sequences are LNHDA and SQIVND (reference sequence). Trimming took off 1 base at V and 9 bases at J, with 13 bases between the two ends. The CDR3 nucleotides are TGTGCCAGTAGTATAGTTGGGACAAAAAGGCCCCAGCATTTT. Translating gives CASSIVGTKRPQHF.

CDR3 loop: CASSGQGATNEKLFF. CDR3 in DNA: TGTGCCAGCAGCGGACAGGGGGCAACTAATGAAAAACTGTTTTTT. The V gene is TRBV7-2, the J gene TRBJ1-4; 10 nucleotides align to TRBD1. Germline V CDR1 and CDR2: SGHTA, FQGNSA. The CDR3 extends over 15 amino acids. With 5 bases clipped from V and 0 bases from J, the junction kept 0 bases outside the gene matches.

This chain links TRBV6-4 with TRBJ2-1; 12 bases fit TRBD2. The CDR3 covers 15 residues. V lost 5 bases, J lost 5 bases, and 4 bases stayed unmatched. From germline, CDR1 is MRHNA and CDR2 SNTAGT. The CDR3 region has the DNA TGTGCCAGCAGTATTACTAGCGGGGGGAACAATGAGCAGTTCTTC. Translating gives CASSITSGGNNEQFF.

The chain has TRBV30 and TRBJ1-2; a possible D gene is TRBD1 (6 bases). The CDR3 runs to 13 residues. CDR1 is GTSNPN, CDR2 SVGIG, per germline (reference sequence). Trimming removed 5 bases from V and 5 bases from J, with 15 bases in between. The CDR3 reads CAWVTGTLYGYTF. The DNA for the CDR3 is TGTGCCTGGGTTACCGGGACACTGTATGGCTACACCTTC. Supplemented by reference TRBV30 and TRBJ1-2, the full variable domain reads SQTIHQWPATLVQPVGSPLSLECTVEGTSNPNLYWYRQAAGRGLQLLFYSVGIGQISSEVPQNLSASRPQDRQFILSSKKLLLSDSGFYLCAWVTGTLYGYTFGSGTRLTVV.

This clone was recorded once. The chain uses TRBV7-2 and TRBJ2-3; 12 bases line up with TRBD2. This CDR3 spans 17 amino acids. V shed 5 bases and J 3 bases; nucleotides not matched to a gene: 9. In germline, CDR1 is SGHTA, CDR2 FQGNSA. DNA for the CDR3: TGTGCCAGCAGCCCCCCTAGCGGGGGGGCACGAACAGATACGCAGTATTTT. Its translation: CASSPPSGGARTDTQYF.

This chain links TRBV18 with TRBJ1-4; the match to TRBD1 covers 9 bases. Germline CDR1 is KGHSH and CDR2 is LQKENI. The CDR3 totals 14 residues. The J segment lost 7 bases and the V segment lost 7 bases, leaving 7 bases of the junction unmatched. This CDR3 is CASFKQGAREKLFF. DNA for the CDR3: TGTGCCAGCTTTAAACAGGGGGCGCGTGAAAAACTGTTTTTT.

This chain uses TRBV5-4 with TRBJ2-3; TRBD2 aligns across 8 bases. The length of the CDR3 is 14 residues. Germline V CDR1 and CDR2: SGHNT, YYREEE (reference sequence). V was pared by 1 base and J by 5 bases, with 3 bases of the junction left unmatched. The CDR3 nucleotides are TGTGCCAGCAGCTTGATTGCGGGGGGAGATACGCAGTATTTT. Translating gives CASSLIAGGDTQYF.

This chain uses TRBV12-3 or TRBV12-4 with TRBJ1-2; D is perhaps TRBD1 (6 bases). This CDR3 has 13 amino acids. V was cut by 5 bases and J by 5 bases, with 12 bases left in between. The CDR3 nucleotides are TGTGCCAGCAGTAACAGGGAAGCTTATGGCTACACCTTC. It codes for CASSNREAYGYTF.

The chain uses TRBV7-3 and TRBJ2-4, with 10 bases aligning to TRBD2. The trim removed 5 bases at V and 7 bases at J, leaving 5 bases unmatched. CDR1 SGHTA and CDR2 FQGTGA come from the germline V gene. The CDR3 has 14 amino acids. Here the CDR3 DNA reads TGTGCCAGCAGCCCGGGACTAGCGTCGAACATTCAGTACTTC. Translation gives CASSPGLASNIQYF.

This clone was observed a few times. V is TRBV10-3 and J is TRBJ2-7, with D perhaps matching TRBD2 (6 bases). CDR1 is ENHRY and CDR2 is SYGVKD in the germline V gene. This CDR3 is built from 14 residues. Trimming cost V 5 bases and J 7 bases, with 18 bases left between them. CDR3 bases: TGTGCCATCAGTTCCCCGGGACTCTTAATGGAGCAGTACTTC. Its protein is CAISSPGLLMEQYF.

The V call is TRBV11-3, the J call TRBJ2-3; 9 nucleotides match TRBD2. Germline trimming cut 3 bases from V and 4 bases from J; bases unmatched to any gene: 8. In germline, CDR1 is SGHNT, CDR2 YENEEA. The CDR3 loop spans 16 amino acids. The CDR3 loop is CASSFLAGGPSDTQYF. The CDR3 DNA reads TGTGCCAGCAGCTTCCTCGCGGGGGGGCCATCAGATACGCAGTATTTT.

This rearrangement joins TRBV7-2 to TRBJ1-5; tentatively, D is TRBD1 (6 bases). V lost 2 bases, J lost 4 bases, and 12 bases lay in between. Germline V gives CDR1 SGHTA, CDR2 FQGNSA. The CDR3 contains 15 residues. The CDR3 sequence: CASSLWKGGNQPQHF. CDR3 bases: TGTGCCAGCAGCTTATGGAAGGGGGGGAATCAGCCCCAGCATTTT.